Described below is a single T cell receptor (beta chain) sequence and its context. Germline V CDR1 and CDR2: MNHEY, SMNVEV (reference sequence). The J segment lost 0 bases and the V segment lost 4 bases, leaving 8 bases of the junction unmatched. The CDR3 is 17 residues long. This entry is derived from a study of T cell changes during pregnancy in multiple sclerosis. Assay: immunoSEQ multiplex PCR; the TCRdb copy retains only in-frame clones and omits some. Of under 70,000 clones in the sample, roughly 91% were seen once. This TCR came from a female donor in good health, enrolled as a control in a pregnancy study. This sequence joins TRBV27 and TRBJ2-1; TRBD2 matches 8 bases. The specimen comprised peripheral blood, sampled in the third trimester of pregnancy. This CDR3 is CASSSGGGGSSYNEQFF. The CDR3 DNA reads TGTGCCAGCAGTTCGGGGGGGGGAGGGAGCTCCTACAATGAGCAGTTCTTC.